This T cell receptor beta chain is from a study of human T cells and chemical hapten exposure. Study context: Small discrepancies in pooled library volume mainly accounted for the varying TCR yields per sample. The study, taken as a whole, reports: Unchanged with DPC sensitization were TCRs above 1 in 1000 frequency.

This clonotype was seen only a few times. Its antigen remains unknown. TCRdb called the RACE reads again in MiXCR, with one record for every CDR3 protein. The sample gives around 70,000 distinct CDR3 sequences, approximately 6.5% of which show up once; around 3.4% is in the top ten. Germline V CDR1 and CDR2: KGHSH, LQKENI. This CDR3 is 15 amino acids long. Trimming left V 3 bases short and J 0 bases short, with 9 bases between. Time point here: healthy volunteer bleed at 6 weeks. Unfractionated whole blood yielded total RNA. The receptor's source is a female donor in good health. Some clones in this sample may be carry-over from other donors' samples. Sequencing input: whole blood. The rearrangement links TRBV18 to TRBJ1-5; D is unresolved. CDR3 protein: CASSPLHNSNQPQHF. CDR3 sequence (DNA): TGTGCCAGCTCACCCCTACATAATAGCAATCAGCCCCAGCATTTT.